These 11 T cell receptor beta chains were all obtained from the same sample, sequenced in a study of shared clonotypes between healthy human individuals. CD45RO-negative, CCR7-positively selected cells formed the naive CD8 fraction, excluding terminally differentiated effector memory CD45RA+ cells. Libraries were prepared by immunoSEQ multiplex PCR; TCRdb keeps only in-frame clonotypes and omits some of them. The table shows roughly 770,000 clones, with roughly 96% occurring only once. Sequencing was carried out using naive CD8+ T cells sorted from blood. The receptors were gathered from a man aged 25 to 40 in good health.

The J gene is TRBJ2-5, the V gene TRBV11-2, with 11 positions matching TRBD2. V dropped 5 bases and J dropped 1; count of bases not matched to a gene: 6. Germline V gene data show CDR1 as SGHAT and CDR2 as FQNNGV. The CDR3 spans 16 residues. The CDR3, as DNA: TGTGCCAGCAGCACTGGGACTAGCGGCCTCCAAGAGACCCAGTACTTC. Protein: CASSTGTSGLQETQYF.

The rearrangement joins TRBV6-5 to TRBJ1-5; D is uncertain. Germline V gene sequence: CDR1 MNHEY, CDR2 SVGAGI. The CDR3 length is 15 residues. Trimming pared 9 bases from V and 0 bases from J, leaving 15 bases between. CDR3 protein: CASARAAYSNQPQHF. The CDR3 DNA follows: TGTGCCAGTGCGAGGGCAGCCTATAGCAATCAGCCCCAGCATTTT.

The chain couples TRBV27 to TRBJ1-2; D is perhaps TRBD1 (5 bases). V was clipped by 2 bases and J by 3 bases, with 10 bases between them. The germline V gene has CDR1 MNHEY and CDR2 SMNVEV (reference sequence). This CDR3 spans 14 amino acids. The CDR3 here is CASSLVQGDYGYTF. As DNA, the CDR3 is TGTGCCAGCAGTTTAGTTCAGGGAGACTATGGCTACACCTTC.

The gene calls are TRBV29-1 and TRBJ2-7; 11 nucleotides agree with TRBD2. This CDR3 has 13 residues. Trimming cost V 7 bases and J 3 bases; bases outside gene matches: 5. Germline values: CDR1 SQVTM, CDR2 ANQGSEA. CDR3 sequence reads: CSAQTSGNYEQYF. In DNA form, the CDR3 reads TGCAGCGCACAGACTAGCGGGAACTACGAGCAGTACTTC.

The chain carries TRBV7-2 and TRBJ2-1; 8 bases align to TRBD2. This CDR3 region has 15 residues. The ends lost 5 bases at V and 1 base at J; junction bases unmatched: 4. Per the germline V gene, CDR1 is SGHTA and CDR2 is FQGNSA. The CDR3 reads CASSGAGGSYNEQFF. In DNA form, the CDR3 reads TGTGCCAGCAGCGGGGCGGGAGGTTCCTACAATGAGCAGTTCTTC.

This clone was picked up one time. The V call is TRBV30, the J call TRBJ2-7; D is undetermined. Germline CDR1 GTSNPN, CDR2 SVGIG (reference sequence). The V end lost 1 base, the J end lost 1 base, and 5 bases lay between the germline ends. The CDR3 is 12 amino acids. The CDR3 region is CAWSDESYEQYF. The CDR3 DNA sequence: TGTGCCTGGAGTGACGAGTCCTACGAGCAGTACTTC.

CDR3 nucleotides: TGCGCCAGCAGCCAAGATCTAGACCCCACCTACGAGCAGTACTTC. Encoded protein: CASSQDLDPTYEQYF. The chain uses TRBV4-3 and TRBJ2-7; D unresolved. The germline V gene has CDR1 LGHNA and CDR2 YSLEER. Trimming pared 0 bases from V and 2 bases from J, leaving 11 bases between. The CDR3 runs to 15 residues.

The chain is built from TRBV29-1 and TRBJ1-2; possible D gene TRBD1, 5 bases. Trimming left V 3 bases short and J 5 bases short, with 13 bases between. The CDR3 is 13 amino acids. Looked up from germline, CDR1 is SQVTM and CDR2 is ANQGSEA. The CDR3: CSVDFRGDYGYTF. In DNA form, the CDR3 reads TGCAGCGTTGATTTTAGGGGTGATTATGGCTACACCTTC.

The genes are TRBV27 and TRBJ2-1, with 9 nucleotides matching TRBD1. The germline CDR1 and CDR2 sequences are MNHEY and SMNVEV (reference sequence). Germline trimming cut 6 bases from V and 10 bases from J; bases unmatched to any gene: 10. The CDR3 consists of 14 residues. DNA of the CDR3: TGTGCCAGCAGCCCCGGGACAGGGATCTTAGAGCAGTTCTTC. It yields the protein CASSPGTGILEQFF.

CDR3 amino acids: CASSLTGSLIYF. As DNA, the CDR3 is TGCGCCAGCAGCCTCACCGGGAGTCTGATTTACTTC. The chain is built from TRBV4-1 and TRBJ2-7, with D perhaps TRBD2 (6 bases). From germline, CDR1 is MGHRA and CDR2 YSYEKL. This CDR3 has 12 residues. Trimming stripped 4 bases from V and 13 bases from J, with 17 bases between.

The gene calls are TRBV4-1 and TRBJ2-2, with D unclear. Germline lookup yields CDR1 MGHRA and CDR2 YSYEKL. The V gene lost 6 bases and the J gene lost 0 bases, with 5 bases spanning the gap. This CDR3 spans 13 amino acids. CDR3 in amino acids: CASRTANTGELFF. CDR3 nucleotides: TGCGCCAGCAGGACCGCGAACACCGGGGAGCTGTTTTTT.